This T cell receptor (beta chain) was sequenced during a study of cytomegalovirus exposure and HLA in healthy donors. Study-wide findings and caveats: Productive rates of about 90% or about 30% were seen for most TCR beta V segments in an earlier analysis.

Every donor was a healthy person donating bone marrow. In this sample, this clone turned up a few times. Its antigen is not identified. Researchers ran the PCR with 60 Vbeta and 13 Jbeta primers. Clones were sequenced by immunoSEQ multiplex PCR, and TCRdb holds only the in-frame ones, with some missing. Of about 69,000 clones listed, less than 75% are singletons. This CDR3 has 15 residues. Trimming pared 7 bases from V and 2 bases from J, leaving 17 bases between. The V gene's germline CDR1 is MNHEY and CDR2 SMNVEV (reference sequence). Material: PBMCs. The rearrangement links TRBV27 to TRBJ1-2; a weak D match, TRBD1 (6 bases). This sequence originates from a woman aged 25 to 39 in good health and CMV-seronegative. DNA of the CDR3: TGTGCCAGCAAAGTTTCCACAGGGACCAACTATGGCTACACCTTC. It codes for CASKVSTGTNYGYTF.